This TCR beta chain originates from a study of T-cell reconstitution after alpha-beta-depleted transplantation in children. Whole-study findings and limits: In patients about two months after transplant, alpha-beta T cells reportedly arose from several hundred expanded graft clones. T-cell counts and diversity at one year following transplant were attributed mainly to newly produced T cells.

The CDR3 loop spans 14 amino acids. V dropped 2 bases and J dropped 7 bases, with 14 bases sitting between them. The germline gives CDR1 MDHEN, CDR2 SYDVKM. For TCRbeta, the library was prepared with unique molecular identifiers. TCRdb fed the PCR reads into MiXCR, producing one record per CDR3 protein. Among hundreds of thousands of distinct CDR3 sequences listed, approximately 11% were seen once. At least ten counts were recorded for this clonotype. Its target is not known. The sequencing here drew on PBMCs, taken before TCRalphabeta/CD19-depleted stem cell transplant. This sequence joins TRBV28 and TRBJ1-2; perhaps TRBD1 as D (5 bases). The receptor's source is a child younger than two with acute myeloid leukemia, due to receive a stem cell transplant. DNA of the CDR3: TGTGCCAGCAGTTTAGGGGGAGTTGAGCGTGGCTACACCTTC. Amino acids: CASSLGGVERGYTF.